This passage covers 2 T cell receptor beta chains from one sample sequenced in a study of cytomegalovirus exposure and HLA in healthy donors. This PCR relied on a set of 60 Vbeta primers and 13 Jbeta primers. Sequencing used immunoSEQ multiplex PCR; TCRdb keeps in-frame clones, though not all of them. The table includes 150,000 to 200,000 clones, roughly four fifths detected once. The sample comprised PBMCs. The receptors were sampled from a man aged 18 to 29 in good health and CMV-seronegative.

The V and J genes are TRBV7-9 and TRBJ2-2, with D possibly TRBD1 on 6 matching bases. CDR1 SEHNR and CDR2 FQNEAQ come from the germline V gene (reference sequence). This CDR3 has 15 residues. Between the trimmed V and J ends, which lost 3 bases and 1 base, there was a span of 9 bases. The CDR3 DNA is TGTGCCAGCAGCTTCCGGACAGAGAACACCGGGGAGCTGTTTTTT. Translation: CASSFRTENTGELFF. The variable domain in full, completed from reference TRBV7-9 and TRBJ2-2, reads DTGVSQNPRHKITKRGQNVTFRCDPISEHNRLYWYRQTLGQGPEFLTYFQNEAQLEKSRLLSDRFSAERPKGSFSTLEIQRTEQGDSAMYLCASSFRTENTGELFFGEGSRLTVL.

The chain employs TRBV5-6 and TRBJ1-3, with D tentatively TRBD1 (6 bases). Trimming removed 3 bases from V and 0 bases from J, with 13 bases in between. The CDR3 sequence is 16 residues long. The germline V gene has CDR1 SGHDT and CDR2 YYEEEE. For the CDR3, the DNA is TGTGCCAGCAGCTCAACCCGGACAGACTCTGGAAACACCATATATTTT. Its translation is CASSSTRTDSGNTIYF.